The next 17 T cell receptor beta chains were all read from a single sample in a study of cytomegalovirus exposure and HLA in healthy donors. Repertoires were generated with immunoSEQ multiplex PCR, while TCRdb's copy carries only in-frame clones and drops some. Among some 120,000 clones listed, under 90% were seen once. Sequenced input: PBMCs. These receptors all stem from a woman in her late teens or twenties in good health and CMV-seronegative.

The gene calls are TRBV19 and TRBJ2-7; 9 bases agree with TRBD1. V lost 7 bases to trimming and J lost 5 bases; unmatched junction nucleotides: 9. CDR3 size: 14 residues. Germline V lookup: CDR1 LNHDA, CDR2 SQIVND (reference sequence). CDR3 sequence (DNA): TGTGCCAGTACCTCTACGGACAGGGGTGACGAGCAGTACTTC. This codes for CASTSTDRGDEQYF. The whole variable domain, filled in from reference TRBV19 and TRBJ2-7, reads DGGITQSPKYLFRKEGQNVTLSCEQNLNHDAMYWYRQDPGQGLRLIYYSQIVNDFQKGDIAEGYSVSREKKESFPLTVTSAQKNPTAFYLCASTSTDRGDEQYFGPGTRLTVT.

J is TRBJ1-1 and V is TRBV2; tentative D call: TRBD1 (6 bases). CDR3 length equals 16 residues. Germline V gene data show CDR1 as SNHLY and CDR2 as FYNNEI. The V end lost 7 bases, the J end lost 1 base, and 19 bases lay between the germline ends. DNA of the CDR3: TGTGCCAGCACCCCCTGGGGGGGACAAGCGAACACTGAAGCTTTCTTT. This encodes CASTPWGGQANTEAFF.

The chain links TRBV18 to TRBJ2-1; 10 bases match TRBD2. V lost 0 bases and J lost 6; bases outside the gene matches: 2. The CDR3 is made up of 15 amino acids. Germline V CDR1 and CDR2: KGHSH, LQKENI. The CDR3 here is CASSPPASGSNEQFF. For the CDR3, the DNA is TGTGCCAGCTCACCACCGGCTAGCGGGAGCAATGAGCAGTTCTTC.

The chain has TRBV27 and TRBJ2-1, with TRBD2 identical over 10 bases. CDR1 MNHEY and CDR2 SMNVEV come from the germline V gene (reference sequence). The CDR3 runs 18 residues. Trimming at V came to 0 bases and at J to 0 bases, leaving 5 bases not matched to a gene. CDR3 nucleotide sequence: TGTGCCAGCAGTTTATCGTTTACTAGCGGGACCTCCTACAATGAGCAGTTCTTC. Translation gives CASSLSFTSGTSYNEQFF.

This chain connects TRBV7-9 to TRBJ1-2; D is unresolved. Trimming pared 1 base from V and 0 bases from J, leaving 9 bases between. The length of the CDR3 is 15 residues. Per the germline V gene, CDR1 is SEHNR and CDR2 is FQNEAQ (reference sequence). The chain's CDR3 is CASSLGRSANYGYTF. For the CDR3, the DNA is TGTGCCAGCAGCTTAGGGAGGTCTGCTAACTATGGCTACACCTTC.

The chain combines TRBV2 with TRBJ2-3; 7 bases map to TRBD2. The CDR3 spans 16 residues. Per the germline V gene, CDR1 is SNHLY and CDR2 is FYNNEI. J gave up 0 bases and V 7 bases, and 10 bases lay outside the gene matches. The CDR3 spells CASIGWLADSTDTQYF. The CDR3 DNA reads TGTGCCAGCATTGGGTGGCTAGCGGATAGCACAGATACGCAGTATTTT.

The chain is built from TRBV19 and TRBJ2-4, with TRBD1 matching over 8 bases. The CDR3 consists of 16 residues. Germline V CDR1 and CDR2: LNHDA, SQIVND (reference sequence). The V gene end was trimmed by 2 bases and the J gene end by 0 bases; junction bases not matched to a gene: 3. Here the CDR3 reads CASSIPGQGAKNIQYF. In DNA, the CDR3 is TGTGCCAGTAGTATACCAGGACAGGGAGCCAAAAACATTCAGTACTTC.

DNA for the CDR3: TGTGCCAGCAGCACACGGACTAGCGGGAGAGATGAGCAGTTCTTC. Its protein is CASSTRTSGRDEQFF. V and J are TRBV11-3 and TRBJ2-1; TRBD2 matches at 13 bases. With V trimmed by 5 bases and J by 8 bases, 6 bases remained unmatched. Germline values: CDR1 SGHNT, CDR2 YENEEA. The CDR3 length is 15 residues. Together with reference TRBV11-3 and TRBJ2-1, the CDR3 gives the full variable domain: EAGVVQSPRYKIIEKKQPVAFWCNPISGHNTLYWYLQNLGQGPELLIRYENEEAVDDSQLPKDRFSAERLKGVDSTLKIQPAELGDSAVYLCASSTRTSGRDEQFFGPGTRLTVL.

The chain has TRBV28 and TRBJ2-7; D may be TRBD1 (6 bases). The CDR3 extends over 14 amino acids. CDR1 is MDHEN and CDR2 is SYDVKM in the germline V gene. The ends were cut back, 4 bases at V and 3 bases at J, with 13 bases in the middle. CDR3 residues: CASSSQGLYYEQYF. CDR3 DNA sequence: TGTGCCAGCAGTTCCCAGGGGCTCTACTACGAGCAGTACTTC.

This clone showed up just once. J is TRBJ2-1 and V is TRBV2; 7 bases align to TRBD1. V gave up 5 bases and J gave up 8 bases; unmatched junction bases: 0. CDR1 is SNHLY, CDR2 FYNNEI, per germline. CDR3 length equals 11 residues. The CDR3 region has the DNA TGTGCCAGCAGTACAGGGGATGAGCAGTTCTTC. The encoded protein is CASSTGDEQFF.

This sequence joins TRBV6-4 and TRBJ1-1; D ambiguous. V was clipped by 4 bases and J by 1 base, with 7 bases between them. Germline V lookup: CDR1 MRHNA, CDR2 SNTAGT. The CDR3 loop spans 13 amino acids. The CDR3 bases are TGTGCCAGCAGTGTATATCGGAACACTGAAGCTTTCTTT. Its protein is CASSVYRNTEAFF.

This clone was seen just once. The chain uses TRBV19 and TRBJ2-1, with 7 positions matching TRBD1. With V trimmed by 7 bases and J by 7 bases, 10 bases remained unmatched. CDR3 length equals 14 residues. Germline V gives CDR1 LNHDA, CDR2 SQIVND (reference sequence). CDR3 sequence reads: CASTPTGSINEQFF. The DNA for the CDR3 is TGTGCCAGTACCCCGACAGGGAGTATAAATGAGCAGTTCTTC.

The chain employs TRBV30 and TRBJ2-3, with D possibly matching TRBD1 (8 bases). The CDR3 contains 22 residues. The V gene lost 3 bases and the J gene lost 7 bases, with 41 bases spanning the gap. Germline CDR1 GTSNPN, CDR2 SVGIG (reference sequence). Here the CDR3 reads CAWSKSVENPGGRGPLGNTQYF. In nucleotides, the CDR3 is TGTGCCTGGAGCAAATCAGTTGAGAATCCGGGAGGCAGGGGGCCCCTGGGCAATACGCAGTATTTT.

This chain uses TRBV28 with TRBJ2-5; possible D gene TRBD2, 5 bases. Germline V CDR1 and CDR2: MDHEN, SYDVKM. V was cut by 3 bases and J by 6 bases, with 11 bases left in between. The CDR3 totals 13 residues. The CDR3 spells CASSFETTKTQYF. The CDR3, as DNA: TGTGCCAGCAGTTTTGAGACTACAAAGACCCAGTACTTC.

This clone showed up just once. The J gene is TRBJ2-1, the V gene TRBV30; 8 nucleotides match TRBD2. V was clipped by 3 bases and J by 9 bases; unmatched bases: 7. Germline CDR1 and CDR2: GTSNPN and SVGIG (reference sequence). The CDR3 runs 13 residues. CDR3 nucleotide sequence: TGTGCCTGGAGAGAAGTAGCGGGAAGTGAGCAGTTCTTC. Encoded protein: CAWREVAGSEQFF. Combining the CDR3 with reference TRBV30 and TRBJ2-1 gives the whole variable domain SQTIHQWPATLVQPVGSPLSLECTVEGTSNPNLYWYRQAAGRGLQLLFYSVGIGQISSEVPQNLSASRPQDRQFILSSKKLLLSDSGFYLCAWREVAGSEQFFGPGTRLTVL.

This clone has only a few counts. The J gene is TRBJ2-1, the V gene TRBV5-1, with TRBD2 matching over 10 bases. CDR1 SGHRS and CDR2 YFSETQ come from the germline V gene. CDR3 length: 15 residues. V lost 4 bases to trimming and J lost 9 bases; unmatched junction nucleotides: 10. CDR3 loop: CASSGSGRGIREQFF. In DNA form, the CDR3 reads TGCGCCAGCAGCGGAAGCGGGAGGGGAATCCGTGAGCAGTTCTTC.

This chain uses TRBV14 with TRBJ2-7; TRBD2 matches at 14 bases. Germline V CDR1 and CDR2: SGHDN, FVKESK. J gave up 6 bases and V 7 bases, and 5 bases lay outside the gene matches. The CDR3 spans 14 residues. CDR3 nucleotides: TGTGCCAGCACGCGACTAGCGGGAGGGTCCGAGCAGTACTTC. It yields the protein CASTRLAGGSEQYF.